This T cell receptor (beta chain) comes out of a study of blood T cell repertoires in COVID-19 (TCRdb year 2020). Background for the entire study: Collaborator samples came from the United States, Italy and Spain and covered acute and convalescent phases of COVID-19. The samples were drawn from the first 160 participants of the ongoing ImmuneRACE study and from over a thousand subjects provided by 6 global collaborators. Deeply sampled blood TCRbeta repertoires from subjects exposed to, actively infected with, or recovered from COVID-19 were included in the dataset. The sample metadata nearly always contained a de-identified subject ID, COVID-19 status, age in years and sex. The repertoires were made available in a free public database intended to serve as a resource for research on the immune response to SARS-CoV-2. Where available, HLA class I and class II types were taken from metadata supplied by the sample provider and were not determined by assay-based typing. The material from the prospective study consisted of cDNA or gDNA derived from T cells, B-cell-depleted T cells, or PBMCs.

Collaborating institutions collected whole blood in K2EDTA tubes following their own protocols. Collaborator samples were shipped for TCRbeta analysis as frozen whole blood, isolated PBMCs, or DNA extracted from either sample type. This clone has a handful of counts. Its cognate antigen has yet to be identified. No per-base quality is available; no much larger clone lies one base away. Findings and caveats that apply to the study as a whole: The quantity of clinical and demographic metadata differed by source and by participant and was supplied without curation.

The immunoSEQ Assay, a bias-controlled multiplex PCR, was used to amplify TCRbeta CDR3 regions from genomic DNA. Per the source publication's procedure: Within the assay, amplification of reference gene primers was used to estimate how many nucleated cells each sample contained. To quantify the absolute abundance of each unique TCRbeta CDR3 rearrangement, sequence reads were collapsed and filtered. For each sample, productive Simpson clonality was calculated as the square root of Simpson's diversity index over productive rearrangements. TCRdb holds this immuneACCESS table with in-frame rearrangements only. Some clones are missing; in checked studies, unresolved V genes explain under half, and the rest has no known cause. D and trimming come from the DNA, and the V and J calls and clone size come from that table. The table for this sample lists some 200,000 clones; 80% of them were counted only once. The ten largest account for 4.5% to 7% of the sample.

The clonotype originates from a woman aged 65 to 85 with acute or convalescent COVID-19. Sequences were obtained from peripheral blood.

The DNA reads TGCGCCAGCAGCCCGGGACAGCTCGGCTACGAGCAGTACTTC. It specifies CASSPGQLGYEQYF. The chain is encoded by TRBV5-1 joined to TRBJ2-7; 7 middle bases align to TRBD1. The CDR3 contains 14 residues, cysteine and phenylalanine counted. The retained sequence is limited to the CDR3, 42 bases, with the frame set at the first base. Ends trimmed: V by 4 bases, J by 3 bases; bases unmatched to a gene: 7. For CDR1 and CDR2, the germline V gene lists SGHRS and YFSETQ.